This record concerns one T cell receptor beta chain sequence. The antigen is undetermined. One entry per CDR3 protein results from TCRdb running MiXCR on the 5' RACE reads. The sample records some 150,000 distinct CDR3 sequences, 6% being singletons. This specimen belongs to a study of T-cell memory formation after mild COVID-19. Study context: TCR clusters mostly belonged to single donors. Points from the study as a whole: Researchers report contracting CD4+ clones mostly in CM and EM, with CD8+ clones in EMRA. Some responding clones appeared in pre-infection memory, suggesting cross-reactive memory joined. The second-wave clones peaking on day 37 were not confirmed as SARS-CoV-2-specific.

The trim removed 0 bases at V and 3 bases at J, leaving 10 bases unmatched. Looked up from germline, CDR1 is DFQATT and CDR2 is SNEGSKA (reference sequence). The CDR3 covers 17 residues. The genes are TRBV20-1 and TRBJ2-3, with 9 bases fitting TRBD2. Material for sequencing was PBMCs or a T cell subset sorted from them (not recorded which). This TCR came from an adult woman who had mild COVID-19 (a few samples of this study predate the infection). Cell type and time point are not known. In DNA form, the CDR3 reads TGCAGTGCTAGAGAAGCGGGGGGCGCAAGCCTAACAGATACGCAGTATTTT. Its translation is CSAREAGGASLTDTQYF.